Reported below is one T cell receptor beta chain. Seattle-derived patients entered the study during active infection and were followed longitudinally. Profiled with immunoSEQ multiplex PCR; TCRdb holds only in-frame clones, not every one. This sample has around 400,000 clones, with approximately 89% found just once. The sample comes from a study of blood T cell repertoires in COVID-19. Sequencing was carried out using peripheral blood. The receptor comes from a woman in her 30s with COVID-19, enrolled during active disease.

The CDR3 loop reads CAWGPGNTIYF. Here the CDR3 DNA reads TGTGCCTGGGGCCCGGGAAACACCATATATTTT. The genes are TRBV30 and TRBJ1-3, with unresolved D. Between the trimmed V and J ends, which lost 5 bases and 4 bases, there was a span of 6 bases. Germline CDR1 reads GTSNPN; CDR2 reads SVGIG (reference sequence). CDR3 length: 11 amino acids. Together with reference TRBV30 and TRBJ1-3, the CDR3 gives the full variable domain: SQTIHQWPATLVQPVGSPLSLECTVEGTSNPNLYWYRQAAGRGLQLLFYSVGIGQISSEVPQNLSASRPQDRQFILSSKKLLLSDSGFYLCAWGPGNTIYFGEGSWLTVV.